This TCR beta chain was found in a study of T-cell memory formation after mild COVID-19. The 5'RACE method, run with constant-segment primers, produced TCR alpha and TCR beta cDNA libraries (carrying sample barcodes and UMIs). TCRdb ran MiXCR on the 5' RACE reads and lists one entry per CDR3 protein. The sample lists 470,000 or so distinct CDR3 sequences, around 27% occurring once. Turning to this clonotype: Its antigen remains unidentified.

Overall study findings and caveats: Contracting clones from day 15 to 85 showed balanced CD4/CD8; later expanders favored CD4+.

The specimen sequenced was PBMCs or a T cell subset sorted from them (not recorded which). This sequence was found in an adult woman who had mild COVID-19 (a few samples of this study predate the infection). Cell type and time point are not known.

As DNA, the CDR3 is TGTGCCAGCAGCTTAGCGGGGTATTCAGGGGGAGCGGAGACCCAGTACTTC. Residues: CASSLAGYSGGAETQYF. The V call is TRBV7-6, the J call TRBJ2-5; 7 nucleotides align to TRBD1. From germline, CDR1 is SGHVS and CDR2 FNYEAQ. The CDR3 loop spans 17 amino acids. The V segment lost 0 bases and the J segment 5 bases; nucleotides outside the gene matches: 12.